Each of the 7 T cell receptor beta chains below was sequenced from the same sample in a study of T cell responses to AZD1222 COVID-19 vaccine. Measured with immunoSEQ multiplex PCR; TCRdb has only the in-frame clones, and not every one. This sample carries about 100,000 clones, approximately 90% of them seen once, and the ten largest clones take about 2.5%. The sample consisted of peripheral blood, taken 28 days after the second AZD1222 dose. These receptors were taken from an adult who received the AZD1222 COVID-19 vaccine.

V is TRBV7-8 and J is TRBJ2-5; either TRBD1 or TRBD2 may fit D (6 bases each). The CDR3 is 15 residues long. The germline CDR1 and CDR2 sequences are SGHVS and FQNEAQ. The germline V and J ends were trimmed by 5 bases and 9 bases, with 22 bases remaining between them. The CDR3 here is CASSILQGRRVAQYF. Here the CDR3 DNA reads TGTGCCAGCAGCATTCTCCAGGGGCGGAGGGTGGCCCAGTACTTC.

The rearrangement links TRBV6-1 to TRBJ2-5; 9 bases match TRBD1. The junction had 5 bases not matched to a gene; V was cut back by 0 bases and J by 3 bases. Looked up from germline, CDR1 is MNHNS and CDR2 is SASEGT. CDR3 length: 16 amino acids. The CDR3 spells CASSEAPGTGKETQYF. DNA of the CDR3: TGTGCCAGCAGTGAAGCCCCCGGGACAGGGAAAGAGACCCAGTACTTC.

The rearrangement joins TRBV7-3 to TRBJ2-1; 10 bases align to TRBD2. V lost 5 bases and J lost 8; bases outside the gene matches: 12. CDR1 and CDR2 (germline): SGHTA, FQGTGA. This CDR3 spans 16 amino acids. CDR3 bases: TGTGCCAGCAGCGCCTCGGTGTCTAGCGGGAGACATGAGCAGTTCTTC. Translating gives CASSASVSSGRHEQFF.

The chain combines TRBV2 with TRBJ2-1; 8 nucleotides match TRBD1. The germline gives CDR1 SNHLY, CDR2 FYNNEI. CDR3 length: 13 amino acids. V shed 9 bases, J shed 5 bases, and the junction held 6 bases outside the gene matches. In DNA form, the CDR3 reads TGTGCCAGTACGACAGGGGAGCACAATGAGCAGTTCTTC. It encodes CASTTGEHNEQFF.

CDR3 loop: CASSLGSTGTGNSPLHF. Written as DNA, the CDR3 is TGTGCCAGCAGTTTAGGGTCGACAGGGACGGGTAATTCACCCCTCCACTTT. This chain connects TRBV28 to TRBJ1-6; 7 nucleotides align to TRBD1. CDR3 size: 17 residues. Losses at the gene ends were 2 bases for V and 6 bases for J; bases not matched to a gene: 10. CDR1 is MDHEN and CDR2 is SYDVKM in the germline V gene. Drawing the rest from reference TRBV28 and TRBJ1-6, the complete variable domain is DVKVTQSSRYLVKRTGEKVFLECVQDMDHENMFWYRQDPGLGLRLIYFSYDVKMKEKGDIPEGYSVSREKKERFSLILESASTNQTSMYLCASSLGSTGTGNSPLHFGNGTRLTVT.

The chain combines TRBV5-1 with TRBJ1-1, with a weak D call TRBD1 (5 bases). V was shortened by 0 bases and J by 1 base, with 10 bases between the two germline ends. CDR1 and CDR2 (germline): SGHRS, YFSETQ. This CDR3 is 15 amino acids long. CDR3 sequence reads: CASSLAPGGNTEAFF. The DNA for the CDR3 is TGCGCCAGCAGCTTGGCCCCGGGGGGGAACACTGAAGCTTTCTTT.

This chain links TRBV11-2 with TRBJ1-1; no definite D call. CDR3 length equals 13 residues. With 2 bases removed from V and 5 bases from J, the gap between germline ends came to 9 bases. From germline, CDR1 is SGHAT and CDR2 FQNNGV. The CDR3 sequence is CASSLMRLTEAFF. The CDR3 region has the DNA TGTGCCAGCAGCTTAATGAGGTTGACTGAAGCTTTCTTT. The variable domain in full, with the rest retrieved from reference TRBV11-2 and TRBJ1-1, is EAGVAQSPRYKIIEKRQSVAFWCNPISGHATLYWYQQILGQGPKLLIQFQNNGVVDDSQLPKDRFSAERLKGVDSTLKIQPAKLEDSAVYLCASSLMRLTEAFFGQGTRLTVV.